The TCR beta chain described here comes from a study of technical replicates of blood from a few donors. The CDR3 has 16 residues. In germline, CDR1 is MGHDK, CDR2 SYGVNS. V shed 2 bases and J 5 bases; nucleotides not matched to a gene: 8. The assay was immunoSEQ multiplex PCR, and TCRdb's table has in-frame clones only and misses some. The table records more than 45,000 clones, roughly 94% of them present only once. This clone was seen once. Material: PBMCs. The J gene is TRBJ2-3, the V gene TRBV25-1, with 9 bases that match TRBD2. This receptor was taken from a human donor in good health. Some clones in this sample may be carry-over from other donors' samples. CDR3 amino acids: CASSEGLRGGVDTQYF. CDR3 nucleotides: TGTGCCAGCAGTGAAGGGCTGCGGGGGGGCGTAGATACGCAGTATTTT. The whole variable domain, remainder taken from reference TRBV25-1 and TRBJ2-3, is EADIYQTPRYLVIGTGKKITLECSQTMGHDKMYWYQQDPGMELHLIHYSYGVNSTEKGDLSSESTVSRIRTEHFPLTLESARPSHTSQYLCASSEGLRGGVDTQYFGPGTRLTVL.